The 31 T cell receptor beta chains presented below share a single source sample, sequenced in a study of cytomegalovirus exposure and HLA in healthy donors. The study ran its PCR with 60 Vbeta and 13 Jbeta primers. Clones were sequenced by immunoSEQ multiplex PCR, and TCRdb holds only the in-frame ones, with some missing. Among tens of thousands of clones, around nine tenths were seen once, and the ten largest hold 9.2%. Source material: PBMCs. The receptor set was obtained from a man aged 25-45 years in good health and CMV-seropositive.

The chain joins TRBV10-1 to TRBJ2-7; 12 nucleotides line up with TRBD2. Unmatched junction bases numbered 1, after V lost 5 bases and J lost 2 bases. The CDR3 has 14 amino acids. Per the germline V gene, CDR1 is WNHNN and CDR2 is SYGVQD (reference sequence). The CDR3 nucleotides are TGCGCCAGCAGTCTAGCGGGAGGGCCCTACGAGCAGTACTTC. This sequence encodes CASSLAGGPYEQYF.

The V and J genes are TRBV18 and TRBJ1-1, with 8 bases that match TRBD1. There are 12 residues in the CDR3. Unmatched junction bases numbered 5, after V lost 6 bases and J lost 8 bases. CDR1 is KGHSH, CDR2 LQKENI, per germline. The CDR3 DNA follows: TGTGCCAGCTCCCCAAGGACAGGGGAAGCTTTCTTT. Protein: CASSPRTGEAFF.

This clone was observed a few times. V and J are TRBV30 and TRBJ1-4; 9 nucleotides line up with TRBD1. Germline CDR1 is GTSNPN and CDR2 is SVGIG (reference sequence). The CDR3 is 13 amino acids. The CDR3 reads CALQTGTGEKLFF. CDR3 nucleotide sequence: TGTGCTTTACAGACCGGGACAGGGGAAAAACTGTTTTTT.

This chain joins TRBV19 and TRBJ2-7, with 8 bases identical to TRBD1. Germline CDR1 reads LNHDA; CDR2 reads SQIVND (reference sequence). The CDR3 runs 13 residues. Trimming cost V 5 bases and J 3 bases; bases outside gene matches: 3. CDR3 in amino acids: CASSFTGGYEQYF. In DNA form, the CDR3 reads TGTGCCAGTAGTTTTACAGGGGGCTACGAGCAGTACTTC.

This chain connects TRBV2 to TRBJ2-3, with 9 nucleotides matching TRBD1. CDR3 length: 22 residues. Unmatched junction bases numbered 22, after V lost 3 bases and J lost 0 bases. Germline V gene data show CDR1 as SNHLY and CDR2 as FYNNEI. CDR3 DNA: TGTGCCAGCAGTGATCTCTGGACAGGGGTTTCTAGCGGAGGGTCTAGCACAGATACGCAGTATTTT. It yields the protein CASSDLWTGVSSGGSSTDTQYF.

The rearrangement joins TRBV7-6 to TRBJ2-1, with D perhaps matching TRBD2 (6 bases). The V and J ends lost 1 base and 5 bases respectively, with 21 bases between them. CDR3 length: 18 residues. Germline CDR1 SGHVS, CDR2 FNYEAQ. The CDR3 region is CASSLDWVAAKSHNEQFF. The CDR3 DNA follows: TGTGCCAGCAGCTTAGACTGGGTAGCGGCTAAGAGTCACAATGAGCAGTTCTTC. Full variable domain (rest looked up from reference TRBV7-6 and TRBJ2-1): GAGVSQSPRYKVTKRGQDVALRCDPISGHVSLYWYRQALGQGPEFLTYFNYEAQQDKSGLPNDRFSAERPEGSISTLTIQRTEQRDSAMYRCASSLDWVAAKSHNEQFFGPGTRLTVL.

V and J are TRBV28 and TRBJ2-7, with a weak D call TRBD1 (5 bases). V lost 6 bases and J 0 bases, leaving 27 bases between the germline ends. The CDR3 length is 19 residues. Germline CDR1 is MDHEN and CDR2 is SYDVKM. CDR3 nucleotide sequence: TGTGCCAGCAGCTTGGTAATACAGGACCTCACTCTTTCCTCCTACGAGCAGTACTTC. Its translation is CASSLVIQDLTLSSYEQYF.

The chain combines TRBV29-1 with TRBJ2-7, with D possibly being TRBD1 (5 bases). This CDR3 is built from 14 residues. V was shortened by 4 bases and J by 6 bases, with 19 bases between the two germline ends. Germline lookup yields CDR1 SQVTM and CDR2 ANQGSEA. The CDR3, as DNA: TGCAGCGTTGTACGGGCAGGGCCTAAAGGCGAGCAGTACTTC. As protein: CSVVRAGPKGEQYF.

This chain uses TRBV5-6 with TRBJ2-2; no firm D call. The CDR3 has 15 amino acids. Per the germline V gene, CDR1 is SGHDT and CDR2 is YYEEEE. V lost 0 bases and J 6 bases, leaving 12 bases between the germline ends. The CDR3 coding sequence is TGTGCCAGCAGCTTGGGGTTAGTTCGGTCCGGGGAGCTGTTTTTT. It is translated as CASSLGLVRSGELFF. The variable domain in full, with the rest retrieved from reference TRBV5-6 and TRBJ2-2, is DAGVTQSPTHLIKTRGQQVTLRCSPKSGHDTVSWYQQALGQGPQFIFQYYEEEERQRGNFPDRFSGHQFPNYSSELNVNALLLGDSALYLCASSLGLVRSGELFFGEGSRLTVL.

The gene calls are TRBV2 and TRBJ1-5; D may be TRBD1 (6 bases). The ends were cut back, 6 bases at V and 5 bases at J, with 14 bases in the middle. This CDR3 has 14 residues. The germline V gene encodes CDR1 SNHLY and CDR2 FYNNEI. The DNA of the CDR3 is TGTGCCAGCAGAGTCAGGGGTAGGGATCAGCCCCAGCATTTT. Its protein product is CASRVRGRDQPQHF.

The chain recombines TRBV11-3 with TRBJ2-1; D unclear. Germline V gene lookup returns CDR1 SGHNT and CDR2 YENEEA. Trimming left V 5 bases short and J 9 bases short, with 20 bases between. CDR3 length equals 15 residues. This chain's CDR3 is CASSPNPSHRVEQFF. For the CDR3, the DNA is TGTGCCAGCAGCCCCAACCCTTCTCATCGGGTTGAGCAGTTCTTC.

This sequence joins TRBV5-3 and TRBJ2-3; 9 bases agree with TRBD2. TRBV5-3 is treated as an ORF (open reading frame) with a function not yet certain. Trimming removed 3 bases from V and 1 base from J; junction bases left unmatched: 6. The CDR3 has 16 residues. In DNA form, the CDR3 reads TGTGCCAGAAGCTCCCCTTTAGCGGGGGGCACAGATACGCAGTATTTT. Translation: CARSSPLAGGTDTQYF.

The CDR3 protein is CASSPPVGSNEQFF. The CDR3 DNA reads TGTGCCAGCTCACCACCGGTCGGGAGCAATGAGCAGTTCTTC. This rearrangement joins TRBV18 to TRBJ2-1; a weak D match, TRBD2 (6 bases). Germline loops: CDR1 KGHSH, CDR2 LQKENI. Trimming removed 0 bases from V and 6 bases from J, with 9 bases in between. The CDR3 spans 14 residues.

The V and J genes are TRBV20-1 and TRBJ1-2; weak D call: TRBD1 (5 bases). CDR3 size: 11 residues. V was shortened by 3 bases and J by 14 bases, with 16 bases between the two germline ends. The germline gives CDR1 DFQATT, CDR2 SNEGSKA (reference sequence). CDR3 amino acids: CSARGGGAPTF. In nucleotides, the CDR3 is TGCAGTGCTAGGGGGGGAGGGGCACCTACCTTC.

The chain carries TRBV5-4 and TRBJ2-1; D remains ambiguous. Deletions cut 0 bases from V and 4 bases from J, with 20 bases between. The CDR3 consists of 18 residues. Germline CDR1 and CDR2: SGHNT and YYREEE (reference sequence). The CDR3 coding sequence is TGTGCCAGCAGCTTGGGGCTGTCCCGACACGGCCGGTACAATGAGCAGTTCTTC. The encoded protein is CASSLGLSRHGRYNEQFF.

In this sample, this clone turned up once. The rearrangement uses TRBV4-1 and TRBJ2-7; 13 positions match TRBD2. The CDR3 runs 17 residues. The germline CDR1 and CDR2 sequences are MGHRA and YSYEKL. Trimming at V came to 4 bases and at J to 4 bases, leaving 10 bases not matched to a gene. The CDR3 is CASSPGTSGKLGYEQYF. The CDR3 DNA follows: TGCGCCAGCAGCCCCGGGACTAGCGGGAAGCTGGGATACGAGCAGTACTTC.

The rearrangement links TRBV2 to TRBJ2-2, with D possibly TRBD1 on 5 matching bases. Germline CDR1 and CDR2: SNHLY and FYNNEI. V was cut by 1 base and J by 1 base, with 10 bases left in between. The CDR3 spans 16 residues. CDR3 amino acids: CASSEGTRLNTGELFF. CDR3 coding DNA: TGTGCCAGCAGTGAAGGGACACGGTTGAACACCGGGGAGCTGTTTTTT.

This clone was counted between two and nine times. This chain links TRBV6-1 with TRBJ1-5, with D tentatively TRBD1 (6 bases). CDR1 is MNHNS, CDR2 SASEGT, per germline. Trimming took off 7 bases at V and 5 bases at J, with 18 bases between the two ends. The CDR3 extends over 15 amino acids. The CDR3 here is CASTQRDRKDQPQHF. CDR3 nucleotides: TGTGCCAGCACCCAAAGAGACAGGAAGGATCAGCCCCAGCATTTT.

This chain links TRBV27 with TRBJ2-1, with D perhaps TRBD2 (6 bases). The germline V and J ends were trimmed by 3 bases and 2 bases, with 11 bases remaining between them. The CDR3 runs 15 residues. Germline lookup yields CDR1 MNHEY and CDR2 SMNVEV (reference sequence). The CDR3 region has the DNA TGTGCCAGCAGTTTTTTGGGCGGGGCCTACAATGAGCAGTTCTTC. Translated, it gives CASSFLGGAYNEQFF.

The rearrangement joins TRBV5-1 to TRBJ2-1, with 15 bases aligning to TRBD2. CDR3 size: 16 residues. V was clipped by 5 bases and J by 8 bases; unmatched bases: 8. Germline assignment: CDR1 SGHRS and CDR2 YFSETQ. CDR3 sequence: CASRAGTSGRWDEQFF. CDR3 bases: TGCGCCAGCAGGGCCGGGACTAGCGGGAGGTGGGATGAGCAGTTCTTC.

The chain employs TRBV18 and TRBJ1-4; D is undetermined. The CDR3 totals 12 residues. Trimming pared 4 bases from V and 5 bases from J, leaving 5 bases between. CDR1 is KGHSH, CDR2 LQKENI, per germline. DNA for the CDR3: TGTGCCAGCTCACAACAGAATGAAAAACTGTTTTTT. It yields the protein CASSQQNEKLFF.

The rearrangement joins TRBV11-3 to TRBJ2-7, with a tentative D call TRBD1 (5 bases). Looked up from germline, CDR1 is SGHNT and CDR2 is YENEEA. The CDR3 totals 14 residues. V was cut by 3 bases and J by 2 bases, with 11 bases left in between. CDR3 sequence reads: CASSLTAGTYEQYF. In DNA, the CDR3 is TGTGCCAGCAGCTTGACAGCCGGTACCTACGAGCAGTACTTC.

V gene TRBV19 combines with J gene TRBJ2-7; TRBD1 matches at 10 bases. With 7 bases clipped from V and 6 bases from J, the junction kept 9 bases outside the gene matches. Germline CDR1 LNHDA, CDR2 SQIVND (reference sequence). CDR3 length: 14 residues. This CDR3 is CASKRDRGRSEQYF. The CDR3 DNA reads TGTGCCAGTAAACGCGACAGGGGGCGTTCCGAGCAGTACTTC.

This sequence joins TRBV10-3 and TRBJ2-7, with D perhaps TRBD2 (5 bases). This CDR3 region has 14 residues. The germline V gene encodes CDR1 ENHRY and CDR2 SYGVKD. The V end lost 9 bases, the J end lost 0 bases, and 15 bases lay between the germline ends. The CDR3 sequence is CAMRRDLNSYEQYF. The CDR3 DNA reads TGTGCCATGCGTCGGGATCTAAACTCCTACGAGCAGTACTTC.

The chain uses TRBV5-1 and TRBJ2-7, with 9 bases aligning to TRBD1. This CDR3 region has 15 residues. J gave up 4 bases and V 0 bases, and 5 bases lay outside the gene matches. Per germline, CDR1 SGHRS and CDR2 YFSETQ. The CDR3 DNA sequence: TGCGCCAGCAGCTTGGAAGGGACAGGGTTATACGAGCAGTACTTC. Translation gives CASSLEGTGLYEQYF.

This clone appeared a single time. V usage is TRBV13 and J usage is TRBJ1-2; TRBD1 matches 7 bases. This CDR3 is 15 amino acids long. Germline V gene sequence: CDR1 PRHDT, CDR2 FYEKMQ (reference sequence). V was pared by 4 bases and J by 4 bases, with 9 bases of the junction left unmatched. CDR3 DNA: TGTGCCAGCAGCTCCTTAGTGGGGGACAGCTATGGCTACACCTTC. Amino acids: CASSSLVGDSYGYTF.

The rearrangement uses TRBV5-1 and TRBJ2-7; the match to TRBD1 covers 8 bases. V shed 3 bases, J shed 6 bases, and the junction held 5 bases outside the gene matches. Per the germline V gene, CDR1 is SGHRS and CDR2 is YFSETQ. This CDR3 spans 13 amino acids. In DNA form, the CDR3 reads TGCGCCAGCAGCTCCAGGGGGCTCGGCGAGCAGTACTTC. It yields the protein CASSSRGLGEQYF.

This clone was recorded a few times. CDR3 in amino acids: CASSLNMNTEAFF. The CDR3 nucleotides read TGTGCCAGCAGCTTGAACATGAACACTGAAGCTTTCTTT. The genes are TRBV28 and TRBJ1-1; D is unresolved. Trimming left V 6 bases short and J 0 bases short, with 8 bases between. The CDR3 sequence is 13 residues long. Per germline, CDR1 MDHEN and CDR2 SYDVKM.

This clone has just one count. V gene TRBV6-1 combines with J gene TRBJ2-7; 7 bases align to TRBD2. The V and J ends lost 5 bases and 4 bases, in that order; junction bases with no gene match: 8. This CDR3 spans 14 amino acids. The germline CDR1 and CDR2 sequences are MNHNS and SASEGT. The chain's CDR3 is CASSSGSGIYEQYF. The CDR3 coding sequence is TGTGCCAGCAGTTCAGGGAGCGGGATTTACGAGCAGTACTTC.

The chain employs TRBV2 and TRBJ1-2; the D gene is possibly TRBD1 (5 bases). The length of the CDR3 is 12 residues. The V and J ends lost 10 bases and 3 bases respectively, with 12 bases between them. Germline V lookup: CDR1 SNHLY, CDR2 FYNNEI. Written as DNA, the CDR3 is TGTGCCATCCTCGCGGGGGACTATGGCTACACCTTC. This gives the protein CAILAGDYGYTF.

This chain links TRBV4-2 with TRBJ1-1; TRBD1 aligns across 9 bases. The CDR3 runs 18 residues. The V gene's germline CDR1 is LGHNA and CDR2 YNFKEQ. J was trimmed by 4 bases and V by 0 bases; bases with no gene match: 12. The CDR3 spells CASSQESGTGTFGTEAFF. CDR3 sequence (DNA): TGTGCCAGCAGCCAAGAATCCGGGACAGGGACCTTCGGCACTGAAGCTTTCTTT.